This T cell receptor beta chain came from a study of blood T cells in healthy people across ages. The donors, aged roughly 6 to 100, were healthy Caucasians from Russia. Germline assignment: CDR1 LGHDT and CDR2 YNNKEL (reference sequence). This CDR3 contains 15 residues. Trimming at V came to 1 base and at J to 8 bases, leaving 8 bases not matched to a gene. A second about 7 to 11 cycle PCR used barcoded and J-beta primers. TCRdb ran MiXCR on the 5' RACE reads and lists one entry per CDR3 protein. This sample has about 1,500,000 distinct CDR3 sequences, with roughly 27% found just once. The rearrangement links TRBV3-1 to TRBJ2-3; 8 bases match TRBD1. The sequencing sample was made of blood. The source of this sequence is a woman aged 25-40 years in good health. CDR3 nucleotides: TGTGCCAGCAGCCAAGGGATCCAGGGGGCGTTTACGCAGTATTTT. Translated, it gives CASSQGIQGAFTQYF.